This T cell receptor beta chain originates from a study of TIL therapy for anti-PD-1-resistant metastatic lung cancer. The immunoSEQ assay was v3. The assay was immunoSEQ multiplex PCR, and TCRdb's table has in-frame clones only and misses some. The sample consists of 50,000 to 60,000 clones, about 81% of them appearing once. The time point here: pre-treatment sample, taken before nivolumab and TIL therapy. Germline CDR1 MNHEY, CDR2 SVGEGT. There are 17 residues in the CDR3. V shed 2 bases and J 4 bases; nucleotides not matched to a gene: 11. The clonotype originates from a person aged 25 to 80 with non-small cell lung cancer. The sequenced sample was blood, obtained at baseline. The chain joins TRBV6-2 or TRBV6-3 to TRBJ2-3; 8 bases line up with TRBD2. CDR3: CASSYASPPGGPDTQYF. The CDR3 DNA sequence: TGTGCCAGCAGTTACGCCTCCCCCCCGGGGGGGCCAGATACGCAGTATTTT.